Listed below are T cell receptor beta chains from one sample, sequenced in a study of cytomegalovirus exposure and HLA in healthy donors. TCRdb's copy holds only in-frame clones and misses some; the assay was immunoSEQ multiplex PCR. Counted here are more than 150,000 clones, roughly 90% occurring once; the ten biggest clones make up around 0.25%. Specimen: PBMCs. Receptors originate from a girl under three years old in good health and CMV-seronegative. Both conserved end residues are part of each CDR3. Each record gives: CDR3 protein, CDR3 DNA, D gene, J gene, V gene, clone size. The D gene is left open where the match is weak. Rows give clone size only sometimes, using once, few, many, or a class for an expanded clone.

CASSLRRGGDNEQFF	TGCGCCAGCAGCTTGAGGCGGGGGGGGGACAATGAGCAGTTCTTC	TRBD2	TRBJ2-1	TRBV5-1	-
CATSRAREAGSGEQYF	TGTGCCACCAGCAGAGCTCGGGAAGCAGGCTCGGGTGAGCAGTACTTC	-	TRBJ2-5	TRBV15	few
CASSYGLRDRGFEQYF	TGTGCCAGCAGTTACGGCTTGAGGGACAGGGGTTTCGAGCAGTACTTC	TRBD1	TRBJ2-7	TRBV6-5	-
CASSLGEGTGSDF	TGCGCCAGCAGCTTAGGAGAGGGAACCGGGTCGGACTTC	-	TRBJ2-5	TRBV5-1	-
CASSRWDTQYF	TGTGCCAGCAGCCGGTGGGATACGCAGTATTTT	-	TRBJ2-3	TRBV5-6	-
CASSPRTGSSYEQYF	TGCGCCAGCAGCCCCCGGACAGGTTCCTCCTACGAGCAGTACTTC	TRBD1	TRBJ2-7	TRBV5-1	-
CANLPGTGNSNQPQHF	TGTGCCAACCTACCCGGGACAGGGAATAGCAATCAGCCCCAGCATTTT	TRBD1	TRBJ1-5	TRBV6-6	-
CASSWTGVNEKLFF	TGTGCCAGTAGCTGGACAGGGGTGAATGAAAAACTGTTTTTT	TRBD1	TRBJ1-4	TRBV19	-
CSAGYTGYEQYF	TGCAGCGCCGGGTACACGGGCTACGAGCAGTACTTC	-	TRBJ2-7	TRBV29-1	few
CASSLWQGGWETQYF	TGTGCCAGCAGCTTGTGGCAGGGAGGCTGGGAGACCCAGTACTTC	-	TRBJ2-5	TRBV5-8	-
CASRTGTGGNQPQHF	TGTGCCAGCCGTACCGGGACAGGGGGCAATCAGCCCCAGCATTTT	TRBD1	TRBJ1-5	TRBV27	-
CASSRTDNEQFF	TGTGCCAGCAGCCGGACAGACAATGAGCAGTTCTTC	-	TRBJ2-1	TRBV9	-
CASSEGSNEQFF	TGTGCCAGCAGTGAAGGGAGTAATGAGCAGTTCTTC	-	TRBJ2-1	TRBV2	once
CAISGRTSGEETQYF	TGTGCCATCAGTGGCCGGACTAGCGGGGAAGAGACCCAGTACTTC	TRBD2	TRBJ2-5	TRBV10-3	-
CASSLEGGRGGQQYF	TGTGCCAGCAGCTTAGAAGGGGGCAGGGGAGGCCAGCAGTACTTC	-	TRBJ2-7	TRBV11-3	-
CASSPGLAGGLGTDTQYF	TGTGCCAGCAGCCCCGGACTAGCGGGAGGGCTCGGTACAGATACGCAGTATTTT	TRBD2	TRBJ2-3	TRBV7-2	-
CAISELLAGSTYEQYF	TGTGCCATCAGTGAGTTACTAGCGGGGAGTACCTACGAGCAGTACTTC	TRBD2	TRBJ2-7	TRBV10-3	few
CASSLGRDRAHLGEAFF	TGTGCCAGCAGCTTGGGACGGGACAGGGCACATCTAGGTGAAGCTTTCTTT	TRBD1	TRBJ1-1	TRBV5-8	-
CASSIFRGAKNIQYF	TGTGCCAGTAGTATTTTTCGGGGGGCCAAAAACATTCAGTACTTC	-	TRBJ2-4	TRBV19	-
CASSGGQGREHNEQFF	TGTGCCAGCAGTGGGGGACAGGGAAGGGAGCACAATGAGCAGTTCTTC	TRBD1	TRBJ2-1	TRBV6-4	-
CASSVVVLPGQGADQPQHF	TGTGCCAGCAGCGTAGTCGTTTTACCGGGACAGGGGGCCGATCAGCCCCAGCATTTT	TRBD1	TRBJ1-5	TRBV9	-
CASSFTAGGAYNEQFF	TGTGCCAGTAGTTTTACAGCGGGAGGAGCATACAATGAGCAGTTCTTC	TRBD2	TRBJ2-1	TRBV19	-
CASSEGGDYGYTF	TGTGCCAGCAGTGAAGGGGGCGACTATGGCTACACCTTC	-	TRBJ1-2	TRBV6-1	-
CASSLAVTGAYNEQFF	TGCGCCAGCAGCTTGGCCGTAACGGGAGCCTACAATGAGCAGTTCTTC	-	TRBJ2-1	TRBV5-1	-
CASSVKLGTGQGDEAFF	TGTGCCAGCAGTGTCAAATTGGGGACAGGGCAAGGAGATGAAGCTTTCTTT	TRBD1	TRBJ1-1	TRBV25-1	-
CASRPKLAAYNEQFF	TGTGCCAGCAGGCCAAAGCTAGCGGCTTACAATGAGCAGTTCTTC	-	TRBJ2-1	TRBV21-1	-
CASSGYGMVNSPLHF	TGTGCCAGCAGCGGTTACGGGATGGTCAATTCACCCCTCCACTTT	-	TRBJ1-6	TRBV9	-
CASSRDRGSEQYF	TGTGCCAGCAGTCGGGACAGGGGGTCCGAGCAGTACTTC	TRBD1	TRBJ2-7	TRBV2	-
CATSRDRLAYEQYF	TGTGCCACCAGCAGAGATCGACTAGCCTACGAGCAGTACTTC	-	TRBJ2-7	TRBV15	-
CAWRRTGSTTYGYTF	TGTGCCTGGAGAAGGACAGGGTCTACTACCTATGGCTACACCTTC	TRBD1	TRBJ1-2	TRBV30	once
CASSPVAGGYQETQYF	TGTGCCAGCAGCCCGGTAGCGGGAGGGTACCAAGAGACCCAGTACTTC	TRBD2	TRBJ2-5	TRBV7-2	-
CASSLSSSGYNEQFF	TGTGCCAGCAGTTTATCATCTAGCGGCTACAATGAGCAGTTCTTC	TRBD2	TRBJ2-1	TRBV27	-
CASSPGLAPHEQYF	TGTGCCAGCAGCCCGGGACTAGCGCCTCACGAGCAGTACTTC	TRBD2	TRBJ2-7	TRBV5-4	-
CASSPPGGGNEKLFF	TGTGCCAGCAGCCCCCCCGGGGGGGGAAATGAAAAACTGTTTTTT	-	TRBJ1-4	TRBV5-6	-
CASRSLAGGQNEQFF	TGTGCCAGCAGATCACTAGCGGGAGGGCAAAATGAGCAGTTCTTC	TRBD2	TRBJ2-1	TRBV11-2	-
CAYDSIYNEQFF	TGTGCCTACGACAGTATCTACAATGAGCAGTTCTTC	-	TRBJ2-1	TRBV30	-
CASSPPGQALQEQYF	TGTGCCAGCAGTCCACCGGGACAGGCGTTACAGGAGCAGTACTTC	-	TRBJ2-7	TRBV12-1	-
CASSVLREQYF	TGTGCCAGCAGTGTGTTGCGCGAGCAGTACTTC	-	TRBJ2-7	TRBV2	-
CASSFPSGFTDTQYF	TGTGCCAGCAGCTTCCCTAGCGGCTTCACAGATACGCAGTATTTT	TRBD2	TRBJ2-3	TRBV7-3	-
CASQGDTYGYTF	TGTGCCAGTCAGGGGGATACCTATGGCTACACCTTC	TRBD1	TRBJ1-2	TRBV30	-
CASKRSSSPGELFF	TGTGCCAGCAAGAGGAGCAGTAGTCCCGGGGAGCTGTTTTTT	-	TRBJ2-2	TRBV6-5	once
CASSLTGGPYNEQFF	TGTGCCAGCAGCTTGACGGGGGGGCCCTACAATGAGCAGTTCTTC	TRBD2	TRBJ2-1	TRBV7-3	-
CASRKRGGTDTQYF	TGTGCCAGCAGAAAGCGGGGGGGCACAGATACGCAGTATTTT	TRBD2	TRBJ2-3	TRBV11-1	-
CASSQEQGRETQYF	TGCGCCAGCAGCCAAGAACAGGGGCGGGAGACCCAGTACTTC	TRBD1	TRBJ2-5	TRBV4-1	-
CASSLASTGGASGGNQPQHF	TGTGCCAGCAGCTTAGCATCGACAGGGGGCGCCTCCGGTGGCAATCAGCCCCAGCATTTT	TRBD1	TRBJ1-5	TRBV7-8	-